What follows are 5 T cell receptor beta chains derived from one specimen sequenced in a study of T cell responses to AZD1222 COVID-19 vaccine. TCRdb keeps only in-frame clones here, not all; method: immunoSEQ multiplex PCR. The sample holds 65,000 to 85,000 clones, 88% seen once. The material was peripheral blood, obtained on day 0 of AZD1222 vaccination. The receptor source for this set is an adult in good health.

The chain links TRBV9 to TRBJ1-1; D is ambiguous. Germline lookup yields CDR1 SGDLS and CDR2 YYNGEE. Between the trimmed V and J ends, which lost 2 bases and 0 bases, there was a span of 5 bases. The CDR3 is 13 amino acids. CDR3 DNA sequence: TGTGCCAGCAGCGTCATTATGAACACTGAAGCTTTCTTT. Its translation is CASSVIMNTEAFF. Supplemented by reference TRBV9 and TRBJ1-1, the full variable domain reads DSGVTQTPKHLITATGQRVTLRCSPRSGDLSVYWYQQSLDQGLQFLIQYYNGEERAKGNILERFSAQQFPDLHSELNLSSLELGDSALYFCASSVIMNTEAFFGQGTRLTVV.

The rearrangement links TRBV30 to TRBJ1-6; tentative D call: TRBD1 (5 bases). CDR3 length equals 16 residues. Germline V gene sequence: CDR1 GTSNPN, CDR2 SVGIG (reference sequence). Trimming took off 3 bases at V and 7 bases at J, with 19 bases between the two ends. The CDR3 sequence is CAWSTSKTVLNSPLHF. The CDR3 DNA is TGTGCCTGGAGCACCAGTAAGACAGTTTTGAATTCACCCCTCCACTTT.

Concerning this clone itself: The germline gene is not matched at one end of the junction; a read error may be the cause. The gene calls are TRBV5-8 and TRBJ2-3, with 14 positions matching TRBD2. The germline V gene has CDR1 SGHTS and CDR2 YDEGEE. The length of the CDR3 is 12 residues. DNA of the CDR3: TGTGCCAGCAGCCCGGGACTAGCGGGAGTACATTTC. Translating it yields CASSPGLAGVHF.

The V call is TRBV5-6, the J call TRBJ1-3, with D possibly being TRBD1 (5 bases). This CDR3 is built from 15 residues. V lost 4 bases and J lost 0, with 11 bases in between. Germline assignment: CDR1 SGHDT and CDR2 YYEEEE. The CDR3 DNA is TGTGCCAGCAGCACGGGACCGAGCTCTGGAAACACCATATATTTT. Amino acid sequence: CASSTGPSSGNTIYF.

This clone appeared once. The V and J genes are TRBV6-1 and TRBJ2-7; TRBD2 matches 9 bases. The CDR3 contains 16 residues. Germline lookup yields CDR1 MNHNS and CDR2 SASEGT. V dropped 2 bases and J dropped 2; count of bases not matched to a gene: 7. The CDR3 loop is CASSESGLAIPYEQYF. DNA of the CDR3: TGTGCCAGCAGTGAATCCGGACTAGCGATCCCCTACGAGCAGTACTTC.